The TCR beta chain under discussion was sequenced for a study of CD8 T cells in cerebrospinal fluid in Alzheimer's disease. Across the whole study: Two single-cell methods, plate-based nested PCR and droplet-based sequencing, assessed CSF clonal expansion.

TCRdb re-called the 10x single-cell sequencing reads; every CDR3 protein appears as one record, without DNA. The sample's table shows about 1,200 distinct CDR3 sequences. This receptor was obtained from a human donor in good health. Sequencing used cerebrospinal fluid.

The CDR3 sequence is CASSLYGTQYF. The chain carries TRBV28 and TRBJ2-3. This CDR3 is 11 amino acids long. Looked up from germline, CDR1 is MDHEN and CDR2 is SYDVKM.